The 15 T cell receptor beta chains below come from one sample, sequenced in a study of CD8 T cells in Susac syndrome. The RNA, roughly 0.5 to 1 ug, was put through reverse transcription using random hexamers. TCRdb re-called the immunoSEQ multiplex PCR reads through MiXCR, storing one row per CDR3 protein. The data show around 56,000 distinct CDR3 sequences, just over 90% seen once. Sequencing was done on a sample of CD8+ T cells from PBMCs. Receptor source: a human donor in good health.

This clonotype appeared a single time. The chain uses TRBV4-1 and TRBJ2-5; 8 bases are shared with TRBD2. The CDR3 length is 15 residues. The ends lost 6 bases at V and 1 base at J; junction bases unmatched: 7. The germline CDR1 and CDR2 sequences are MGHRA and YSYEKL. Here the CDR3 DNA reads TGCGCCAGCAGTCATAGCGGGGCTTTCCAAGAGACCCAGTACTTC. It yields the protein CASSHSGAFQETQYF.

This chain connects TRBV10-3 to TRBJ2-2; D tentatively reads TRBD1 or TRBD2 (7 bases each). CDR1 ENHRY and CDR2 SYGVKD come from the germline V gene. V was cut by 0 bases and J by 4 bases, with 12 bases left in between. The CDR3 loop spans 16 amino acids. The CDR3 loop reads CAISESGGGGTGELFF. In DNA, the CDR3 is TGTGCCATCAGTGAGTCGGGAGGGGGCGGCACCGGGGAGCTGTTTTTT.

The V call is TRBV29-1, the J call TRBJ2-7; 8 bases align to TRBD2. Per germline, CDR1 SQVTM and CDR2 ANQGSEA. With 3 bases clipped from V and 2 bases from J, the junction kept 6 bases outside the gene matches. This CDR3 spans 14 amino acids. The CDR3: CSVEMRGLAYEQYF. CDR3 nucleotide sequence: TGCAGCGTTGAGATGAGGGGACTAGCCTACGAGCAGTACTTC.

The V and J genes are TRBV2 and TRBJ2-2; D may be TRBD1 (6 bases). Germline V gives CDR1 SNHLY, CDR2 FYNNEI. Trimming stripped 5 bases from V and 3 bases from J, with 16 bases between. The CDR3 covers 16 residues. DNA for the CDR3: TGTGCCAGCAGTCCCTCTAGACAGGTTTACACCGGGGAGCTGTTTTTT. It encodes CASSPSRQVYTGELFF.

The chain employs TRBV28 and TRBJ2-2; D is unclear. Germline CDR1 is MDHEN and CDR2 is SYDVKM. The CDR3 totals 15 residues. V dropped 6 bases and J dropped 5 bases, with 16 bases sitting between them. Here the CDR3 reads CASSLFPLGTGELFF. DNA of the CDR3: TGTGCCAGCAGCCTTTTCCCCCTGGGAACCGGGGAGCTGTTTTTT.

CDR3 in amino acids: CASSPLQGSYGYTF. CDR3 DNA: TGTGCCAGTAGTCCGCTACAGGGTAGCTATGGCTACACCTTC. The chain joins TRBV19 to TRBJ1-2; maybe TRBD1 (6 bases). V shed 5 bases and J shed 4 bases, with 14 bases lying between them. CDR1 is LNHDA and CDR2 is SQIVND in the germline V gene (reference sequence). The CDR3 sequence is 14 residues long.

The chain has TRBV14 and TRBJ2-7; 8 bases are shared with TRBD1. The J segment lost 1 base and the V segment lost 1 base, leaving 3 bases of the junction unmatched. The CDR3 totals 15 residues. From germline, CDR1 is SGHDN and CDR2 FVKESK. CDR3 protein: CASSQAGTGSYEQYF. DNA of the CDR3: TGTGCCAGCAGCCAAGCCGGGACAGGTTCCTACGAGCAGTACTTC.

The gene calls are TRBV10-3 and TRBJ2-1; tentatively, D is TRBD2 (5 bases). The CDR3 extends over 13 amino acids. V lost 5 bases to trimming and J lost 9 bases, with 14 bases between them. In germline, CDR1 is ENHRY, CDR2 SYGVKD. CDR3 loop: CAISPDPEGEQFF. The CDR3 region has the DNA TGTGCCATCAGTCCGGACCCAGAGGGTGAGCAGTTCTTC.

The chain uses TRBV5-1 and TRBJ2-7, with TRBD1 matching over 10 bases. The CDR3 is made up of 14 amino acids. From germline, CDR1 is SGHRS and CDR2 YFSETQ. With V trimmed by 4 bases and J by 4 bases, 5 bases remained unmatched. Here the CDR3 DNA reads TGCGCCAGCAGCGACCCGGGACAGGGGTACGAGCAGTACTTC. It is translated as CASSDPGQGYEQYF.

The rearrangement links TRBV5-5 to TRBJ2-5; D is uncertain. This CDR3 spans 15 amino acids. The V end was cut by 0 bases, the J end by 0 bases, with 9 bases between. Germline-derived CDR1 and CDR2 are SGHKS and YYEKEE (reference sequence). The CDR3 nucleotides read TGTGCCAGCAGCTTGGAGGTCGCGGACCAAGAGACCCAGTACTTC. It codes for CASSLEVADQETQYF.

This rearrangement joins TRBV29-1 to TRBJ1-2; weak D call: TRBD1 (5 bases). V was cut by 5 bases and J by 2 bases, with 12 bases left in between. The CDR3 sequence is 13 residues long. Germline V gives CDR1 SQVTM, CDR2 ANQGSEA. In DNA form, the CDR3 reads TGCAGCGTTAGGGGCAGCCCCAACTATGGCTACACCTTC. Amino acid sequence: CSVRGSPNYGYTF. Full variable domain (rest looked up from reference TRBV29-1 and TRBJ1-2): SAVISQKPSRDICQRGTSLTIQCQVDSQVTMMFWYRQQPGQSLTLIATANQGSEATYESGFVIDKFPISRPNLTFSTLTVSNMSPEDSSIYLCSVRGSPNYGYTFGSGTRLTVV.

This sequence joins TRBV4-1 and TRBJ2-2; TRBD2 aligns across 12 bases. V trimming: 4 bases; J trimming: 3 bases; junction bases outside the gene matches: 3. This CDR3 is built from 16 residues. The germline gives CDR1 MGHRA, CDR2 YSYEKL. CDR3 protein: CASSPLAGGDTGELFF. The DNA for the CDR3 is TGCGCCAGCAGCCCGCTAGCGGGGGGGGACACCGGGGAGCTGTTTTTT.

This chain uses TRBV7-9 with TRBJ2-7; D possibly corresponds to TRBD2 (5 bases). Germline V gene lookup returns CDR1 SEHNR and CDR2 FQNEAQ (reference sequence). The CDR3 sequence is 13 residues long. V lost 2 bases to trimming and J lost 0 bases, with 5 bases between them. The CDR3 protein is CASSLTSSYEQYF. The CDR3 coding sequence is TGTGCCAGCAGCTTAACTAGCTCCTACGAGCAGTACTTC. Using reference TRBV7-9 and TRBJ2-7 for the parts outside the CDR3, the full variable domain is DTGVSQNPRHKITKRGQNVTFRCDPISEHNRLYWYRQTLGQGPEFLTYFQNEAQLEKSRLLSDRFSAERPKGSFSTLEIQRTEQGDSAMYLCASSLTSSYEQYFGPGTRLTVT.

V usage is TRBV14 and J usage is TRBJ2-7; no definite D call. Trimming cost V 0 bases and J 9 bases, with 12 bases left between them. The germline gives CDR1 SGHDN, CDR2 FVKESK. CDR3 size: 13 residues. CDR3 loop: CASSQDLGPPQYF. CDR3 nucleotide sequence: TGTGCCAGCAGCCAAGACCTAGGCCCCCCGCAGTACTTC. The whole variable domain, filled in from reference TRBV14 and TRBJ2-7, reads EAGVTQFPSHSVIEKGQTVTLRCDPISGHDNLYWYRRVMGKEIKFLLHFVKESKQDESGMPNNRFLAERTGGTYSTLKVQPAELEDSGVYFCASSQDLGPPQYFGPGTRLTVT.

CDR3 sequence reads: CASTPPVGGNIQYF. The CDR3 DNA reads as TGTGCCAGCACGCCGCCCGTGGGGGGAAACATTCAGTACTTC. The chain joins TRBV28 to TRBJ2-4, with D maybe TRBD2 (6 bases). V gave up 7 bases and J gave up 6 bases, with 16 bases separating them. This CDR3 comprises 14 residues. The germline V gene encodes CDR1 MDHEN and CDR2 SYDVKM.